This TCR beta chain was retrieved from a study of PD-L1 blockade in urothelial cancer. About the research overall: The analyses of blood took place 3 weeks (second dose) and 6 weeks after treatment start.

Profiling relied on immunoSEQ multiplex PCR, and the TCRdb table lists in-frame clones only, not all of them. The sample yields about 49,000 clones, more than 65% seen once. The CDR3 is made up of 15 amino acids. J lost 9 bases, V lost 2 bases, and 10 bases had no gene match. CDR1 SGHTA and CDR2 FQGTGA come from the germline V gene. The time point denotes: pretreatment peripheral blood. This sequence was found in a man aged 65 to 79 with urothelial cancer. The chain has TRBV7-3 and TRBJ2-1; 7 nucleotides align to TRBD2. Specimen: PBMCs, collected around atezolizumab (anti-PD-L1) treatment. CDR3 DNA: TGTGCCAGCAGCTTACGAGGGGAGCGGGAAAGTGAGCAGTTCTTC. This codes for CASSLRGERESEQFF.